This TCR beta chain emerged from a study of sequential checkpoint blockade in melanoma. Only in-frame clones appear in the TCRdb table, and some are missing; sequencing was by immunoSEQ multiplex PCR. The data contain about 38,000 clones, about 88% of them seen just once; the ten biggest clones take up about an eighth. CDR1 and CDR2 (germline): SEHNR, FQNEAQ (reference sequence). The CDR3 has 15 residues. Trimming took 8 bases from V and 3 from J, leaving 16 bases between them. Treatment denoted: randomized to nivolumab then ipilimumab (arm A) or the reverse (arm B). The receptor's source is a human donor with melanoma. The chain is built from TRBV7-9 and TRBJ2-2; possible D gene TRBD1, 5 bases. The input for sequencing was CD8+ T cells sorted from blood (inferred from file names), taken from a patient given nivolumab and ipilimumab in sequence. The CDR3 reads CASSTPRADTGELFF. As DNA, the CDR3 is TGTGCCAGCTCCACCCCCAGGGCCGACACCGGGGAGCTGTTTTTT.